This T cell receptor beta chain was found in a study of cytomegalovirus exposure and HLA in healthy donors. Study background: One earlier analysis, a look at about 179 million T cells, found almost 120 million unique TCR beta sequences. Study results and caveats: The study recorded about 160 TCR beta chains that were cytomegalovirus-associated. Rare TCR sequences dominated, though some public TCRs recurred in many donors.

With regard to this clone: Its cognate antigen is unknown.

PCR employed 60 Vbeta and 13 Jbeta primers. TCRdb's table, derived via immunoSEQ multiplex PCR, lists solely in-frame clones and lacks some. The profile shows tens of thousands of clones, 70% to 90% of them singletons. The TCR sequence derives from a woman in her twenties or thirties in good health and CMV-seronegative. The sequenced material came from PBMCs.

In nucleotides, the CDR3 is TGTGCCAGTAGTATTGGGTCGGGACTCCCATATTTCTCCTACAATGAGCAGTTCTTC. Amino acids: CASSIGSGLPYFSYNEQFF. J is TRBJ2-1 and V is TRBV19; the D gene is possibly TRBD2 (6 bases). Germline V gene data show CDR1 as LNHDA and CDR2 as SQIVND (reference sequence). The ends were cut back, 3 bases at V and 0 bases at J, with 21 bases in the middle. The CDR3 is 19 amino acids.